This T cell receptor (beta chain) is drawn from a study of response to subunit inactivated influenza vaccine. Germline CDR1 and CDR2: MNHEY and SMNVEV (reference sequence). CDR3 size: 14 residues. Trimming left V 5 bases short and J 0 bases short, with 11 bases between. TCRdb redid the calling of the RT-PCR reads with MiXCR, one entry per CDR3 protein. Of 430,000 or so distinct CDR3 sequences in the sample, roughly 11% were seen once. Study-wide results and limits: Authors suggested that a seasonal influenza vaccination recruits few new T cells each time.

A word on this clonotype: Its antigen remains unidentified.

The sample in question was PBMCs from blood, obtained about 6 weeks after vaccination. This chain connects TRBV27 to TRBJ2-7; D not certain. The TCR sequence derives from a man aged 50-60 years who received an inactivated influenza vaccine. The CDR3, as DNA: TGTGCCAGCAGTCTCTCCTTAGACTCCTACGAGCAGTACTTC. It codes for CASSLSLDSYEQYF.